This T cell receptor (beta chain) was observed in a study of cytomegalovirus exposure and HLA in healthy donors. Study findings and constraints: According to an earlier analysis, most TCR beta V segments yielded productive rearrangements about 90% or about 30% of the time.

As for this clone: Antigen unknown.

Amplification used 60 Vbeta primers and 13 Jbeta primers. The repertoire was sequenced with immunoSEQ multiplex PCR; TCRdb's copy has only in-frame clones and lacks some. The sample contains 170,000 or so clones, 80% of which appear only once. The material sequenced was PBMCs. This sequence originates from a male donor in good health and CMV-seropositive.

This chain's CDR3 is CASSIEGAGGMLDGYTF. DNA for the CDR3: TGTGCCAGTAGTATAGAAGGGGCAGGGGGTATGCTGGACGGCTACACCTTC. J is TRBJ1-2 and V is TRBV19; TRBD1 matches 7 bases. The V and J ends lost 0 bases and 8 bases, in that order; junction bases with no gene match: 15. Germline V gene data show CDR1 as LNHDA and CDR2 as SQIVND (reference sequence). CDR3 length: 17 residues.